Listed below are T cell receptor beta chains from one sample, sequenced in a study of cytotoxic CD8 clonotypes in ibrutinib-treated CLL. Data came from immunoSEQ multiplex PCR; TCRdb stores just in-frame clones and leaves some out. The repertoire includes 150,000 to 200,000 clones, 88% of them detected once, and about 2.9% sits in the top ten. This material consisted of PBMCs, taken at disease progression, from a patient treated with ibrutinib. These receptors all come from a human donor with chronic lymphocytic leukemia. The CDR3 runs from the conserved cysteine through the conserved F or W. D genes are given only for firm matches. Expanded clones are given a class, and other clones once, few, many or no size at all.

V	D	J	size	DNA	CDR3
TRBV9	-	TRBJ2-1	-	TGTGCCAGCAGCGCGGTTACCGGGACGTTATCCTACAATGAGCAGTTCTTC	CASSAVTGTLSYNEQFF
TRBV4-1	-	TRBJ1-2	few	TGCGCCAGCAGCCAAGGTCGACACAACTATGGCTACACCTTC	CASSQGRHNYGYTF
TRBV27	TRBD1	TRBJ2-5	-	TGTGCCAGGGGACAGGGGGCCCAAGAGACCCAGTACTTC	CARGQGAQETQYF
TRBV30	TRBD1	TRBJ2-1	-	TGTGCCTTCGGGACAGGGGATTACAATGAGCAGTTCTTC	CAFGTGDYNEQFF
TRBV7-2	-	TRBJ2-1	-	TGTGCCAGCAGAAAGACCGGGACGGTAAGCTCCTACAATGAGCAGTTCTTC	CASRKTGTVSSYNEQFF
TRBV5-1	TRBD2	TRBJ2-7	-	TGCGCCAGCAGCCCGGGACATGTTGGGACTAGCGGGAGGAACTCCTACGAGCAGTACTTC	CASSPGHVGTSGRNSYEQYF
TRBV28	-	TRBJ1-2	-	TGTGCCACATTGATCTCACCCTATGGCTACACCTTC	CATLISPYGYTF
TRBV7-9	-	TRBJ1-2	-	TGTGCCAGCAGCTTATCAGGACTGTCTAACTATGGCTACACCTTC	CASSLSGLSNYGYTF
TRBV21-1	-	TRBJ1-1	-	TGTGCCAGCAGCAAAGATTTCACAACCGAGAGGGACACTGAAGCTTTCTTT	CASSKDFTTERDTEAFF
TRBV27	TRBD2	TRBJ2-1	few	TGTGCCAGCAGTCAAGAGCGGGGCTTGTACAATGAGCAGTTCTTC	CASSQERGLYNEQFF
TRBV27	-	TRBJ1-1	-	TGTGCCAGCAGTTATGTTGGCACATCCACTGAAGCTTTCTTT	CASSYVGTSTEAFF
TRBV10-3	-	TRBJ2-2	-	TGTGCCACAGGAGCGGAGCAGAACACCGGGGAGCTGTTTTTT	CATGAEQNTGELFF
TRBV11-3	TRBD2	TRBJ2-1	-	TGTGCCAGCAGCTTCGGACTAGCGGGAGGGCCCTTGGAGCAGTTCTTC	CASSFGLAGGPLEQFF
TRBV4-1	TRBD1	TRBJ2-5	-	TGCGCCAGCAGCCAATTCTCGGTACAGGGGGCGGACGAGACCCAGTACTTC	CASSQFSVQGADETQYF
TRBV5-3	TRBD1	TRBJ2-4	-	TGTGCCAGAAGCTTGAACAGGGGGTCTCCTACGCCCAAAAACATTCAGTACTTC	CARSLNRGSPTPKNIQYF
TRBV13	-	TRBJ2-1	-	TGTGCCAGCAGCCACGACGGGAATGAGCAGTTCTTC	CASSHDGNEQFF
TRBV7-3	-	TRBJ2-1	-	TGTGCCAGCAGCCTCCTCCGGTTCTTC	CASSLLRFF
TRBV18	-	TRBJ2-2	-	TGTGCCAGCTCACCAAGCCAGCGGTGGAACACCGGGGAGCTGTTTTTT	CASSPSQRWNTGELFF
TRBV18	-	TRBJ1-5	-	TGTGCCAGCTCACCTGGGTTTCATCAGCCCCAGCATTTT	CASSPGFHQPQHF
TRBV21-1	-	TRBJ2-7	-	TGTGCCAGCAGCACCACAGGGCTAAAAAGCGGGAGTTTCCTTTACGAGCAGTACTTC	CASSTTGLKSGSFLYEQYF
TRBV6-5	-	TRBJ2-7	few	TGTGCCAGCAGTTATAGCAGCTCGAGCGAGCAGTACTTC	CASSYSSSSEQYF
TRBV6-5	-	TRBJ1-3	-	TGTGCCAGCAGTTACTCCCTGTCCCACTCTGGAAACACCATATATTTT	CASSYSLSHSGNTIYF
TRBV7-9	-	TRBJ2-7	-	TGTGCCAGCAGCCACAAACAGGGCTCCTACGAGCAGTACTTC	CASSHKQGSYEQYF
TRBV9	-	TRBJ2-3	-	TGTGCCAGCAGCCCGTCGGTAGGGTCGTACACAGATACGCAGTATTTT	CASSPSVGSYTDTQYF
TRBV27	TRBD2	TRBJ2-2	many	TGTGCCAGCAGTTTCCCCCTTTCTAGCGGGAGAGGGTATACCGGGGAGCTGTTTTTT	CASSFPLSSGRGYTGELFF
TRBV6-1	-	TRBJ2-3	once	TGTGCCAGCAGTGAGGACTTTGTTCTACGGGGCACAGATACGCAGTATTTT	CASSEDFVLRGTDTQYF
TRBV7-3	-	TRBJ2-7	-	TGTGCCAGCAGCACCGGGCCCCCCTCCTACGAGCAGTACTTC	CASSTGPPSYEQYF
TRBV11-1	-	TRBJ2-7	-	TGTGCCAGCAGCTCCCCCCCAGAGGTTAACGAGCAGTACTTC	CASSSPPEVNEQYF
TRBV7-6	TRBD1	TRBJ1-2	-	TGTGCCAGCAGCCCACAGACAGGGCCGACCTCTCGTGGCTACACCTTC	CASSPQTGPTSRGYTF
TRBV6-6	-	TRBJ2-3	-	TGTGCCAGCAGTCCTTCCGTGGACACGCAGTATTTT	CASSPSVDTQYF
TRBV30	-	TRBJ1-1	few	TGTGTGGGAACAGAGAACACTGAAGCTTTCTTT	CVGTENTEAFF
TRBV5-1	-	TRBJ1-5	-	TGCGCCAGCAGCTGGGGGCCCCTCGATAGCAATCAGCCCCAGCATTTT	CASSWGPLDSNQPQHF
TRBV6-5	TRBD1	TRBJ2-7	-	TGTGCCAGCAGCCCAGGGGGACAGGGGTTGTACGAGCAGTACTTC	CASSPGGQGLYEQYF
TRBV5-1	-	TRBJ1-5	few	TGCGCCAGCAGACGGGACCCCCAGGAAGATCAGCCCCAGCATTTT	CASRRDPQEDQPQHF
TRBV18	TRBD2	TRBJ2-3	-	TGTGCCAGCTCACCAAAGGCGGGAGGGCCCACAGATACGCAGTATTTT	CASSPKAGGPTDTQYF